These 26 T cell receptor beta chains were all obtained from the same sample, sequenced in a study of blood T cell repertoires in COVID-19. Profiled with immunoSEQ multiplex PCR; TCRdb holds only in-frame clones, not every one. The repertoire holds 150,000 to 200,000 clones, with about 80% as singletons. The source material was peripheral blood. These receptors were collected from a woman between 65 and 79 years old with acute or convalescent COVID-19.

The chain combines TRBV7-8 with TRBJ2-7; D is perhaps TRBD1 (6 bases). This CDR3 has 12 residues. V gave up 5 bases and J gave up 5 bases, with 10 bases separating them. Germline values: CDR1 SGHVS, CDR2 FQNEAQ. The CDR3 region has the DNA TGTGCCAGCAGCCGGAACAGGGACGAGCAGTACTTC. As protein: CASSRNRDEQYF.

This clone was picked up one time. The V and J genes are TRBV3-1 (or the pseudogene TRBV3-2) and TRBJ2-2; unclear D gene. CDR1 and CDR2 (germline): LGHDT, YNNKEL (reference sequence). The CDR3 runs to 15 residues. With 3 bases removed from V and 7 bases from J, the gap between germline ends came to 15 bases. CDR3: CASSHRLEIVGELFF. CDR3 in DNA: TGTGCCAGCAGCCACCGGTTAGAAATTGTCGGGGAGCTGTTTTTT.

This clone was seen a single time. The chain recombines TRBV5-1 with TRBJ2-7; 9 bases agree with TRBD1. The CDR3 is 14 residues long. Germline CDR1 SGHRS, CDR2 YFSETQ. J was trimmed by 4 bases and V by 1 base; bases with no gene match: 3. Written as DNA, the CDR3 is TGCGCCAGCAGCTTGATGGGACAGGGATACGAGCAGTACTTC. Translated: CASSLMGQGYEQYF.

This clone was seen more than once but under ten times. The V call is TRBV7-2, the J call TRBJ1-6; tentatively, D is TRBD1 (5 bases). There are 14 residues in the CDR3. Between the trimmed V and J ends, which lost 0 bases and 7 bases, there was a span of 7 bases. Looked up from germline, CDR1 is SGHTA and CDR2 is FQGNSA. The chain's CDR3 is CASSLAGANSPLHF. CDR3 DNA sequence: TGTGCCAGCAGCTTAGCAGGGGCCAATTCACCCCTCCACTTT.

The rearrangement joins TRBV30 to TRBJ1-2; a weak D match, TRBD1 (5 bases). The germline V and J ends were trimmed by 0 bases and 0 bases, with 8 bases remaining between them. The CDR3 consists of 14 residues. The germline V gene encodes CDR1 GTSNPN and CDR2 SVGIG (reference sequence). CDR3 region: CAWSVRRANYGYTF. In DNA form, the CDR3 reads TGTGCCTGGAGTGTACGCAGGGCTAACTATGGCTACACCTTC.

V gene TRBV21-1 combines with J gene TRBJ1-1; the table names TRBD1, a call not compared with the DNA. TRBV21-1 corresponds to a pseudogene. The CDR3 runs to 15 residues. DNA of the CDR3: TGTGCCAGCAGGGGGCAGGGGGCGTCCCGCACTGAAGCTTTCTTT. It specifies CASRGQGASRTEAFF.

V is TRBV5-6 and J is TRBJ1-3, with a weak D call TRBD1 (5 bases). In germline, CDR1 is SGHDT, CDR2 YYEEEE. The V and J ends lost 1 base and 3 bases respectively, with 8 bases between them. The CDR3 covers 14 residues. CDR3 bases: TGTGCCAGCAGCTTGACGGGGGATGGAAACACCATATATTTT. Its protein is CASSLTGDGNTIYF.

The chain combines TRBV5-1 with TRBJ1-2, with D maybe TRBD1 (6 bases). The ends were cut back, 0 bases at V and 8 bases at J, with 17 bases in the middle. The CDR3 is made up of 15 amino acids. Germline V CDR1 and CDR2: SGHRS, YFSETQ. The CDR3 sequence: CASSLANRALGGYTF. The CDR3 coding sequence is TGCGCCAGCAGCTTGGCCAACAGGGCCCTAGGGGGCTACACCTTC.

This chain joins TRBV9 and TRBJ2-7; TRBD2 agrees at 7 bases. Germline values: CDR1 SGDLS, CDR2 YYNGEE. Trimming took 0 bases from V and 4 from J; bases not matched to a gene: 7. The CDR3 is 15 residues long. CDR3 residues: CASSVGRSSGYEQYF. DNA of the CDR3: TGTGCCAGCAGCGTAGGAAGGTCTAGCGGTTACGAGCAGTACTTC.

The rearrangement joins TRBV29-1 to TRBJ2-1, with 8 positions matching TRBD1. This CDR3 region has 11 residues. The ends lost 4 bases at V and 8 bases at J; junction bases unmatched: 1. CDR1 and CDR2 (germline): SQVTM, ANQGSEA. The CDR3: CSVGQGYEQFF. The CDR3 bases are TGCAGCGTTGGACAGGGGTATGAGCAGTTCTTC.

The V call is TRBV28, the J call TRBJ1-6; TRBD1 agrees at 9 bases. This CDR3 has 17 residues. Germline CDR1 and CDR2: MDHEN and SYDVKM. V was clipped by 0 bases and J by 9 bases; unmatched bases: 9. DNA for the CDR3: TGTGCCAGCAGTTTATGGGGATTACAGGGGGCACCTTCACCCCTCCACTTT. Translation gives CASSLWGLQGAPSPLHF.

This clone showed up just a few times. This chain links TRBV21-1 with TRBJ2-7; TRBD1 is the table's D call, not checked against the DNA. TRBV21-1 has pseudogene status. The CDR3 runs 17 residues. The CDR3 protein is CASTAQRTGQGGNEQYF. The CDR3 nucleotides are TGTGCCAGCACCGCTCAACGTACGGGACAGGGTGGCAACGAGCAGTACTTC.

J is TRBJ1-1 and V is TRBV4-2; D not certain. V was pared by 1 base and J by 7 bases, with 7 bases between. Per germline, CDR1 LGHNA and CDR2 YNFKEQ. The CDR3 is 12 amino acids. This CDR3 reads CASSQVGGEAFF. The CDR3 DNA is TGTGCCAGCAGCCAAGTTGGCGGTGAAGCTTTCTTT.

J is TRBJ2-1 and V is TRBV20-1; TRBD1 agrees at 10 bases. In germline, CDR1 is DFQATT, CDR2 SNEGSKA (reference sequence). V trimming: 3 bases; J trimming: 7 bases; junction bases outside the gene matches: 6. This CDR3 spans 14 amino acids. CDR3 bases: TGCAGTGCTAGTTGGGGACAGGGGTTAAATGAGCAGTTCTTC. It encodes CSASWGQGLNEQFF.

In this sample, this clone turned up once. The rearrangement joins TRBV7-2 to TRBJ2-1, with unresolved D. With 4 bases removed from V and 8 bases from J, the gap between germline ends came to 9 bases. The germline V gene encodes CDR1 SGHTA and CDR2 FQGNSA. The CDR3 has 12 residues. The CDR3 DNA is TGTGCCAGCAGCTCCCCTCCCGATGAGCAGTTCTTC. Protein sequence: CASSSPPDEQFF.

The rearrangement links TRBV27 to TRBJ2-1; D possibly corresponds to TRBD2 (7 bases). The V gene's germline CDR1 is MNHEY and CDR2 SMNVEV (reference sequence). Trimming took off 2 bases at V and 0 bases at J, with 20 bases between the two ends. The CDR3 contains 19 residues. The CDR3 sequence is CASSLRGWGGQSSYNEQFF. The DNA for the CDR3 is TGTGCCAGCAGTTTAAGGGGGTGGGGGGGGCAAAGCTCCTACAATGAGCAGTTCTTC.

The gene calls are TRBV2 and TRBJ1-2; 9 bases align to TRBD1. CDR3 length equals 14 residues. J lost 6 bases, V lost 8 bases, and 10 bases had no gene match. Looked up from germline, CDR1 is SNHLY and CDR2 is FYNNEI. The CDR3 nucleotides read TGTGCCAGCGTTCCCGGGACAGGGAAAAATGGCTACACCTTC. The encoded protein is CASVPGTGKNGYTF.

The chain has TRBV10-3 and TRBJ1-2, with a tentative D call TRBD1 (5 bases). CDR1 is ENHRY, CDR2 SYGVKD, per germline. Trimming pared 5 bases from V and 4 bases from J, leaving 14 bases between. The CDR3 spans 14 residues. This CDR3 reads CAISRQGISYGYTF. CDR3 DNA: TGTGCCATCAGTCGGCAGGGTATTAGCTATGGCTACACCTTC.

The chain combines TRBV28 with TRBJ1-5; perhaps TRBD1 as D (6 bases). Germline V gives CDR1 MDHEN, CDR2 SYDVKM. The CDR3 extends over 16 amino acids. Trimming stripped 6 bases from V and 0 bases from J, with 15 bases between. The CDR3 sequence: CASRETGLSSNQPQHF. The CDR3 coding sequence is TGTGCCAGCAGGGAAACAGGGTTGTCTAGCAATCAGCCCCAGCATTTT.

In this sample, this clone turned up a few times. This chain uses TRBV19 with TRBJ1-2, with a weak D call TRBD1 (5 bases). Germline V gene sequence: CDR1 LNHDA, CDR2 SQIVND (reference sequence). V shed 9 bases and J shed 2 bases, with 13 bases lying between them. This CDR3 is built from 13 residues. The CDR3 sequence: CASHSGLNYGYTF. The DNA of the CDR3 is TGTGCCAGCCACTCAGGGTTAAACTATGGCTACACCTTC.

The rearrangement uses TRBV10-3 and TRBJ2-5, with TRBD2 matching 8 bases. Looked up from germline, CDR1 is ENHRY and CDR2 is SYGVKD. The V and J ends lost 2 bases and 3 bases, in that order; junction bases with no gene match: 5. The CDR3 has 15 amino acids. In nucleotides, the CDR3 is TGTGCCATCAGTGAGGAGCGGGGGAGAAAAGAGACCCAGTACTTC. Its translation: CAISEERGRKETQYF.

This clone was counted a few times. The rearrangement links TRBV28 to TRBJ2-7; 8 positions match TRBD1. Trimming took 8 bases from V and 2 from J; bases not matched to a gene: 5. The CDR3 spans 13 residues. Per the germline V gene, CDR1 is MDHEN and CDR2 is SYDVKM. The CDR3, as DNA: TGTGCCAGCCTGGACAGGGCCACCTACGAGCAGTACTTC. It specifies CASLDRATYEQYF.

The CDR3 reads CASSHHGQGPYGYTF. In DNA form, the CDR3 reads TGCGCCAGCAGCCACCATGGACAGGGTCCCTATGGCTACACCTTC. The rearrangement uses TRBV4-3 and TRBJ1-2; TRBD1 agrees at 8 bases. The germline V gene has CDR1 LGHNA and CDR2 YSLEER. This CDR3 region has 15 residues. V was clipped by 3 bases and J by 4 bases; unmatched bases: 7.

The chain joins TRBV7-2 to TRBJ2-7; no reliable D call. Trimming cost V 1 base and J 1 base, with 11 bases left between them. Germline values: CDR1 SGHTA, CDR2 FQGNSA. This CDR3 contains 15 residues. CDR3 sequence reads: CASSLDRGTSYEQYF. For the CDR3, the DNA is TGTGCCAGCAGCTTAGATAGAGGAACGTCCTACGAGCAGTACTTC.

There are a few counts of this clone. The V call is TRBV3-1 (or the pseudogene TRBV3-2), the J call TRBJ2-7, with D possibly TRBD2 on 6 matching bases. V shed 1 base and J shed 5 bases, with 21 bases lying between them. CDR1 is LGHDT and CDR2 is YNNKEL in the germline V gene (reference sequence). The CDR3 contains 17 residues. The CDR3 reads CASSQGVARTIRNEQYF. CDR3 in DNA: TGTGCCAGCAGCCAAGGGGTTGCGCGGACTATAAGGAACGAGCAGTACTTC.

This sequence joins TRBV11-2 and TRBJ2-1; D unclear. The CDR3 consists of 14 residues. The V end was cut by 8 bases, the J end by 5 bases, with 16 bases between. Germline CDR1 and CDR2: SGHAT and FQNNGV. For the CDR3, the DNA is TGTGCCAGCCGAGATCCGCTATATAACAATGAGCAGTTCTTC. This encodes CASRDPLYNNEQFF.